This T cell receptor (beta chain) comes out of a study of cytomegalovirus exposure and HLA in healthy donors. Findings and caveats of the study: In a later analysis, CMV-associated beta chains were mostly HLA-associated, it appeared.

V was pared by 4 bases and J by 1 base, with 20 bases between. The CDR3 contains 18 residues. CDR1 and CDR2 (germline): MDHEN, SYDVKM. About this clone: The target antigen is unknown.

The primer mix had 60 Vbeta and 13 Jbeta primers. Using immunoSEQ multiplex PCR, the repertoire was profiled, and TCRdb retains in-frame clones only, with some absent. The sample has about 150,000 clones, 65% to 85% seen once. The sample taken for sequencing was PBMCs. The chain carries TRBV28 and TRBJ1-5, with TRBD1 as a possible D gene (5 bases). The TCR sequence derives from a male donor in good health and CMV-seronegative. Here the CDR3 reads CASSYPLLDQGSNQPQHF. CDR3 nucleotides: TGTGCCAGCAGTTACCCCCTGCTGGACCAGGGAAGCAATCAGCCCCAGCATTTT.